The clone carrying this TCR beta chain was found a few times. No antigen is known for it. This entry comes from a study of cytomegalovirus exposure and HLA in healthy donors. General study points: About 90% or about 30% of the time was how often most TCR beta V segments were productive, according to an earlier analysis. There were a few CMV-associated chains whose specificity for CMV antigens was confirmed in vitro. Most TCR sequences were seen very rarely across donors, but some public TCRs occurred in many.

Researchers ran the PCR with 60 Vbeta and 13 Jbeta primers. TCRdb's table, derived via immunoSEQ multiplex PCR, lists solely in-frame clones and lacks some. The sample lists around 200,000 clones, approximately 59% occurring once. Germline V gene sequence: CDR1 GTSNPN, CDR2 SVGIG (reference sequence). V trimming: 1 base; J trimming: 2 bases; junction bases outside the gene matches: 3. This CDR3 comprises 14 residues. This clonotype was sampled from a man aged 35-49 years in good health and CMV-seronegative. The sequencing input was PBMCs. The chain uses TRBV30 and TRBJ2-5; 8 nucleotides agree with TRBD1. CDR3 residues: CAWSDDRGQETQYF. The CDR3 region has the DNA TGTGCCTGGAGTGACGACAGGGGTCAAGAGACCCAGTACTTC. Looking up the rest from reference TRBV30 and TRBJ2-5 gives the full variable domain: SQTIHQWPATLVQPVGSPLSLECTVEGTSNPNLYWYRQAAGRGLQLLFYSVGIGQISSEVPQNLSASRPQDRQFILSSKKLLLSDSGFYLCAWSDDRGQETQYFGPGTRLLVL.